This entry concerns a single T cell receptor (beta chain). The CDR3 consists of 14 residues. Germline V gene data show CDR1 as ENHRY and CDR2 as SYGVKD. The V and J ends lost 4 bases and 3 bases respectively, with 12 bases between them. Data came from immunoSEQ multiplex PCR; TCRdb stores just in-frame clones and leaves some out. The table lists tens of thousands of clones, just under 85% of them singletons. The record originates from a study of OX40 agonist ivuxolimab in advanced cancers. The sequence came from an adult with an advanced solid tumor such as melanoma, head and neck, liver or kidney cancer. This chain links TRBV10-3 with TRBJ1-1; no firm D call. This material consisted of CD4+ or CD8+ T cells sorted from blood, taken in a trial of the OX40 agonist ivuxolimab. As DNA, the CDR3 is TGTGCCATCAGTGCCCCCGGAGGGCACACTGAAGCTTTCTTT. Its protein product is CAISAPGGHTEAFF.